Here is one TCR beta chain with its context. The antigen is not known. The data belong to a study of T-cell reconstitution after alpha-beta-depleted transplantation in children. Trimming stripped 6 bases from V and 4 bases from J, with 13 bases between. The CDR3 runs to 14 residues. CDR1 is LNHDA and CDR2 is SQIVND in the germline V gene (reference sequence). A TCRbeta library incorporating unique molecular identifiers was prepared. TCRdb analysed the PCR reads with MiXCR anew, one entry per CDR3 protein. The table has 600,000 or so distinct CDR3 sequences, roughly 23% seen once. Study-wide results and limits: After one year, T-cell counts and TCRbeta diversity mostly came from new T cells. Surviving thymic progenitors and recipient T cells were the source of high TCRbeta diversity at day 60 in some patients.

The receptor's source is a boy in the first two years of life who had a stem cell transplant for acute myeloid leukemia, so the T cells may come from the graft donor. The sequences come from PBMCs, mostly from graft donor cells, collected 360 days after TCRalphabeta/CD19-depleted stem cell transplant. This chain links TRBV19 with TRBJ1-5; the D is unclear. In DNA, the CDR3 is TGTGCCAGTAGCCTGTCGGCCTATAATCAGCCCCAGCATTTT. Its translation is CASSLSAYNQPQHF.